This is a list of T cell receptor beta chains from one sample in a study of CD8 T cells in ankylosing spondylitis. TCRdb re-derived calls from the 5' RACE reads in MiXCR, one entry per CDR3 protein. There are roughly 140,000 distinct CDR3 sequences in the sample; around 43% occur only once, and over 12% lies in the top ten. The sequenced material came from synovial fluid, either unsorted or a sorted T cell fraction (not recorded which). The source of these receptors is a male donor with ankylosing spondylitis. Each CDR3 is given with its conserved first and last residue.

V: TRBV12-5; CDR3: CASGPRAVAKNIQYF
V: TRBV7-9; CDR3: CASSLRDNEQFF
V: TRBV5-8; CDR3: CASSPRPQGLDNEQFF
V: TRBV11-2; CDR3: CASSHPIGRAGYEQYF
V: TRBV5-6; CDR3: CASSLVGMNTEAFF
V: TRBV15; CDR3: CATSSGLAGIFYEQYF
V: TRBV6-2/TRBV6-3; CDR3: CASSPTGLYEQYF
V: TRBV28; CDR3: CASSSPMSSYNEQFF
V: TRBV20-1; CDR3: CSARDLTADYGYTF
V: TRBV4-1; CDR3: CASSSTHYQASYNEQFF
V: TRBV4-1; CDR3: CASSHPTWDEQFF
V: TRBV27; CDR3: CASSLTGGSNSPLHF
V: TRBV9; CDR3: CASSVTGLETQYF
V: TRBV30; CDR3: CALTNPGSSTDTQYF
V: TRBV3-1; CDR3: CASSQVPLRQGNTEAFF
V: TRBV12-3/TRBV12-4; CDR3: CASSPSITPLITDTQYF
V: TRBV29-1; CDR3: CSVERGLIQETQYF
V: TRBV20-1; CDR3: CSASGGAIDEQFF
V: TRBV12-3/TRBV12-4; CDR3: CASSLASRDPNEQFF